The 7 T cell receptor beta chains presented below share a single source sample, sequenced in a study of blood T cell repertoires in COVID-19. TCRdb keeps only in-frame clones here, not all; method: immunoSEQ multiplex PCR. Here the sample spans around 230,000 clones, around 83% being singletons. The specimen was peripheral blood. All receptors derive from a woman aged 80 or over with acute or convalescent COVID-19.

This clone appeared once. The rearrangement joins TRBV7-8 to TRBJ1-1; 7 bases are shared with TRBD1. The V gene's germline CDR1 is SGHVS and CDR2 FQNEAQ. There are 14 residues in the CDR3. V lost 5 bases to trimming and J lost 1 base; unmatched junction nucleotides: 4. In nucleotides, the CDR3 is TGTGCCAGCAGCAGGGGACAGTGGAACACTGAAGCTTTCTTT. It specifies CASSRGQWNTEAFF.

This clone occurred a few times. V gene TRBV19 combines with J gene TRBJ1-5; D gene ambiguous. V was trimmed by 7 bases and J by 0 bases, leaving 19 bases between them. The CDR3 totals 17 residues. Looked up from germline, CDR1 is LNHDA and CDR2 is SQIVND (reference sequence). The CDR3 here is CASTEIPTAFSNQPQHF. The DNA for the CDR3 is TGTGCCAGTACCGAAATCCCAACAGCCTTTAGCAATCAGCCCCAGCATTTT. Variable domain in full (rest from reference TRBV19 and TRBJ1-5): DGGITQSPKYLFRKEGQNVTLSCEQNLNHDAMYWYRQDPGQGLRLIYYSQIVNDFQKGDIAEGYSVSREKKESFPLTVTSAQKNPTAFYLCASTEIPTAFSNQPQHFGDGTRLSIL.

The V call is TRBV19, the J call TRBJ1-1, with D hard to call. CDR1 LNHDA and CDR2 SQIVND come from the germline V gene (reference sequence). Trimming took off 8 bases at V and 1 base at J, with 11 bases between the two ends. The CDR3 sequence is 13 residues long. The CDR3 is CASLDLGNTEAFF. In DNA form, the CDR3 reads TGTGCCAGTCTCGACTTAGGGAACACTGAAGCTTTCTTT.

This clone was seen once. The V call is TRBV18, the J call TRBJ1-2, with 8 positions matching TRBD1. The germline V gene has CDR1 KGHSH and CDR2 LQKENI. The CDR3 is made up of 16 amino acids. The V segment lost 2 bases and the J segment 4 bases; nucleotides outside the gene matches: 9. The CDR3 sequence is CASSPTTGTGTYGYTF. CDR3 DNA sequence: TGTGCCAGCTCACCAACAACCGGGACAGGCACCTATGGCTACACCTTC.

This clone was detected a few times. The chain couples TRBV6-5 to TRBJ1-6, with D possibly TRBD1 on 6 matching bases. V lost 6 bases, J lost 7 bases, and 13 bases lay in between. The CDR3 spans 14 residues. Germline V CDR1 and CDR2: MNHEY, SVGAGI. In DNA, the CDR3 is TGTGCCAGCAGGGGCCCGGGACAAAATTCACCCCTCCACTTT. Its protein product is CASRGPGQNSPLHF.

The J gene is TRBJ1-3, the V gene TRBV11-2; 8 bases fit TRBD1. Trimming at V came to 5 bases and at J to 8 bases, leaving 5 bases not matched to a gene. The CDR3 runs 13 residues. Germline V gives CDR1 SGHAT, CDR2 FQNNGV. The CDR3 reads CASSPDRAYTIYF. DNA for the CDR3: TGTGCCAGCAGCCCGGACAGGGCGTACACCATATATTTT.

V usage is TRBV5-1 and J usage is TRBJ1-1; TRBD1 aligns across 9 bases. Germline lookup yields CDR1 SGHRS and CDR2 YFSETQ. V lost 6 bases to trimming and J lost 3 bases; unmatched junction nucleotides: 3. The CDR3 loop spans 13 amino acids. CDR3 amino acids: CASNRGQDTEAFF. The CDR3 coding sequence is TGCGCCAGCAACAGGGGGCAGGACACTGAAGCTTTCTTT. The whole variable domain, remainder taken from reference TRBV5-1 and TRBJ1-1, is KAGVTQTPRYLIKTRGQQVTLSCSPISGHRSVSWYQQTPGQGLQFLFEYFSETQRNKGNFPGRFSGRQFSNSRSEMNVSTLELGDSALYLCASNRGQDTEAFFGQGTRLTVV.